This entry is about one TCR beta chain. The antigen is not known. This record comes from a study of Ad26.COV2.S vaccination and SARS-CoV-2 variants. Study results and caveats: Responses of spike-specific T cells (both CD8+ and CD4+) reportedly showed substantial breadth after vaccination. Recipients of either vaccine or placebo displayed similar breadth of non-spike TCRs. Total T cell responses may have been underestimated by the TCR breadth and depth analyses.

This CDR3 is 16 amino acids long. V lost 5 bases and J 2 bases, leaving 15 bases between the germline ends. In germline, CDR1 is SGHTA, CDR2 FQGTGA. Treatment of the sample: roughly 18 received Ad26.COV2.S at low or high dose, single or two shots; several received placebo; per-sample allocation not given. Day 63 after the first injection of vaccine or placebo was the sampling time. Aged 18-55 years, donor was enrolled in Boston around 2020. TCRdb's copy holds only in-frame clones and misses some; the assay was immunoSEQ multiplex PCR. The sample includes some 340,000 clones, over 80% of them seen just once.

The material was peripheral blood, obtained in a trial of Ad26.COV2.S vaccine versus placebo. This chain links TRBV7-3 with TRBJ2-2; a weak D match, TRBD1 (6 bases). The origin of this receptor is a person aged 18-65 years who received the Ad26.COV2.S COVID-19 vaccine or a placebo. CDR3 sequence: CASSRTNRDNTGELFF. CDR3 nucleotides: TGTGCCAGCAGCCGAACTAACAGGGACAACACCGGGGAGCTGTTTTTT.